The rows below give T cell receptor beta chains drawn from one sample of a study of T cell responses to AZD1222 COVID-19 vaccine. TCRdb's copy holds only in-frame clones and misses some; the assay was immunoSEQ multiplex PCR. The table includes 100,000 to 150,000 clones, 80% to 95% detected once. This specimen was peripheral blood, taken 28 days after the second AZD1222 dose. The receptors originated from an adult who received the AZD1222 COVID-19 vaccine. Both conserved end residues are part of each CDR3. The order of the fields is D gene, J gene, clone size, V gene, CDR3 DNA, CDR3 protein. The D gene is left open where the match is weak. Size values are once, few and many counts, or a class for expanded clones, and some rows have none.

d_call: NA; j_call: TRBJ2-1; clone_size: once; v_call: TRBV13; cdr3_nt: TGTGCCAGCAGCTTAGTCCCGCTGACAGGCTACCTCTCCTACAATGAGCAGTTCTTC; cdr3_aa: CASSLVPLTGYLSYNEQFF
d_call: NA; j_call: TRBJ2-5; clone_size: NA; v_call: TRBV24-1; cdr3_nt: TGTGCCACCAGTTATCAGGAGACCCAGTACTTC; cdr3_aa: CATSYQETQYF
d_call: NA; j_call: TRBJ1-6; clone_size: NA; v_call: TRBV19; cdr3_nt: TGTGCCAGTAGCCCCCCGGGGGTTCCTAATTCACCCCTCCACTTT; cdr3_aa: CASSPPGVPNSPLHF
d_call: NA; j_call: TRBJ2-3; clone_size: NA; v_call: TRBV4-3; cdr3_nt: TGCGCCAGCAGCCAGTCCCAGGGGACGACAGATACGCAGTATTTT; cdr3_aa: CASSQSQGTTDTQYF
d_call: NA; j_call: TRBJ1-6; clone_size: NA; v_call: TRBV9; cdr3_nt: TGTGCCAGCAGCGTAGCCGCCGATTATAATTCACCCCTCCACTTT; cdr3_aa: CASSVAADYNSPLHF
d_call: NA; j_call: TRBJ1-1; clone_size: NA; v_call: TRBV10-3; cdr3_nt: TGTGCCATCAGTCCCGAAGGGGGGGGAACTGAAGCTTTCTTT; cdr3_aa: CAISPEGGGTEAFF
d_call: TRBD2; j_call: TRBJ2-3; clone_size: NA; v_call: TRBV7-3; cdr3_nt: TGTGCCAGCAGCCACATAGGGAGGCGGGAGATTTCGGATACGCAGTATTTT; cdr3_aa: CASSHIGRREISDTQYF
d_call: NA; j_call: TRBJ2-5; clone_size: NA; v_call: TRBV19; cdr3_nt: TGTGCCAGTAGTCGCCTAGGGGGACTCAGGTACCAAGAGACCCAGTACTTC; cdr3_aa: CASSRLGGLRYQETQYF
d_call: TRBD1; j_call: TRBJ2-2; clone_size: NA; v_call: TRBV11-2; cdr3_nt: TGTGCCAGCAGCTTAAGAGGTTGGGGGACAGGGGATTCCGGGGAGCTGTTTTTT; cdr3_aa: CASSLRGWGTGDSGELFF
d_call: NA; j_call: TRBJ2-5; clone_size: once; v_call: TRBV18; cdr3_nt: TGTGCCAGCTCTCCGGGACACGAAGAGACCCAGTACTTC; cdr3_aa: CASSPGHEETQYF
d_call: TRBD1; j_call: TRBJ2-7; clone_size: NA; v_call: TRBV10-3; cdr3_nt: TGTGCCATCAGTGAGTCGGGACAGGGCTACGAGCAGTACTTC; cdr3_aa: CAISESGQGYEQYF
d_call: NA; j_call: TRBJ2-3; clone_size: NA; v_call: TRBV3-1/TRBV3-2; cdr3_nt: TGTGCCAGCAGCCCCTCGGGGCCCCGCACAGATACGCAGTATTTT; cdr3_aa: CASSPSGPRTDTQYF
d_call: NA; j_call: TRBJ2-1; clone_size: NA; v_call: TRBV24-1; cdr3_nt: TGTGCCACCAGTGTCCAGATAGGGGGGATCCATGAGCAGTTCTTC; cdr3_aa: CATSVQIGGIHEQFF
d_call: NA; j_call: TRBJ1-3; clone_size: NA; v_call: TRBV15; cdr3_nt: TGTGCCACCAGCAGAGAAGCGACAGGCGGAAACACCATATATTTT; cdr3_aa: CATSREATGGNTIYF
d_call: NA; j_call: TRBJ1-1; clone_size: NA; v_call: TRBV6-2/TRBV6-3; cdr3_nt: TGTGCCAGCAGTTTCAAGCTGAACACTGAAGCTTTCTTT; cdr3_aa: CASSFKLNTEAFF
d_call: TRBD1; j_call: TRBJ2-7; clone_size: once; v_call: TRBV10-3; cdr3_nt: TGTGCCATCTCCGGGACAGGAGAACTCTACGAGCAGTACTTC; cdr3_aa: CAISGTGELYEQYF
d_call: NA; j_call: TRBJ1-1; clone_size: NA; v_call: TRBV7-2; cdr3_nt: TGTGCCAGCAGCTTTTGGTCTCCGCTGAACACTGAAGCTTTCTTT; cdr3_aa: CASSFWSPLNTEAFF
d_call: NA; j_call: TRBJ1-1; clone_size: NA; v_call: TRBV7-6; cdr3_nt: TGTGCCAGCAGCTTAGGTGGGGTTCCGAACACTGAAGCTTTCTTT; cdr3_aa: CASSLGGVPNTEAFF
d_call: TRBD1; j_call: TRBJ1-2; clone_size: NA; v_call: TRBV2; cdr3_nt: TGTGCCAGCAGCCCTTCGGGGACAGATAATGGCTACACCTTC; cdr3_aa: CASSPSGTDNGYTF
d_call: NA; j_call: TRBJ1-5; clone_size: NA; v_call: TRBV30; cdr3_nt: TGTGCCTGGAGTGTGGGCGCAGGAGGGAATCAGCCCCAGCATTTT; cdr3_aa: CAWSVGAGGNQPQHF
d_call: NA; j_call: TRBJ2-3; clone_size: NA; v_call: TRBV4-2; cdr3_nt: TGTGCCAGCAGCCAAGATAGGGGGGGCATAGATACGCAGTATTTT; cdr3_aa: CASSQDRGGIDTQYF
d_call: NA; j_call: TRBJ1-4; clone_size: NA; v_call: TRBV2; cdr3_nt: TGTGCCAGCAGTCCAACTAATGAAAAACTGTTTTTT; cdr3_aa: CASSPTNEKLFF
d_call: NA; j_call: TRBJ1-3; clone_size: NA; v_call: TRBV7-2; cdr3_nt: TGTGCCAGCAGCTTACAGGCGGTTACGGGAGGAAACACCATATATTTT; cdr3_aa: CASSLQAVTGGNTIYF
d_call: TRBD1; j_call: TRBJ1-4; clone_size: NA; v_call: TRBV9; cdr3_nt: TGTGCCAGCAGCGTAGACAGGGGGGCGGAAAAACTGTTTTTT; cdr3_aa: CASSVDRGAEKLFF